Sequencing of this T cell receptor beta chain was carried out in a study of shared clonotypes between healthy human individuals. Naive CD8 populations comprised CD45RO-negative cells positively selected for CCR7, excluding terminally differentiated effector memory CD45RA+ cells. Trimming removed 1 base from V and 6 bases from J; junction bases left unmatched: 11. The CDR3 is made up of 16 amino acids. Germline V gene data show CDR1 as MNHNS and CDR2 as SASEGT. TCRdb's copy holds only in-frame clones and misses some; the assay was immunoSEQ multiplex PCR. In the table there are just over 2,000,000 clones, just under 95% of which are singletons.

The clonotype was recovered from a man aged 18 to 30 in good health. Sequencing used naive CD8+ T cells sorted from blood. The chain employs TRBV6-1 and TRBJ1-2, with 7 bases that match TRBD1. The CDR3 protein is CASSEEGNYRGHGYTF. The CDR3, as DNA: TGTGCCAGCAGTGAAGAAGGGAATTACAGGGGACATGGCTACACCTTC.